One and the same sample provided the 20 T cell receptor beta chains below, sequenced in a study of shared clonotypes between healthy human individuals. CD8 cells classed as naive were CD45RO-negative and positively selected for CCR7, excluding terminally differentiated effector memory CD45RA+ cells. The data were produced by immunoSEQ multiplex PCR, yet TCRdb's version contains in-frame clones alone and is incomplete. This sample yields hundreds of thousands of clones, of which 95% to 96% are seen a single time; 0.085% to 0.11% belongs to the top ten. Sequencing was carried out using naive CD8+ T cells sorted from blood. These receptor sequences come from a woman between 25 and 40 years old in good health.

This clone was seen a single time. The rearrangement uses TRBV28 and TRBJ2-3; a possible D gene is TRBD1 (6 bases). V lost 5 bases and J lost 6, with 9 bases in between. This CDR3 spans 12 amino acids. The germline V gene encodes CDR1 MDHEN and CDR2 SYDVKM. CDR3 DNA: TGTGCCAGCAGTAAAGACAGGGATACGCAGTATTTT. Residues: CASSKDRDTQYF.

This clone was seen a few times. In DNA form, the CDR3 reads TGTGCCAGCAGCACGAGAGGGATGGGACTCAAAACCGGGGAGCTGTTTTTT. Translation gives CASSTRGMGLKTGELFF. This chain connects TRBV9 to TRBJ2-2; weak D call: TRBD2 (6 bases). Germline values: CDR1 SGDLS, CDR2 YYNGEE. V was pared by 4 bases and J by 5 bases, with 21 bases between. The CDR3 runs to 17 residues.

The DNA of the CDR3 is TGTGCCAGCAGTTTTGGACAGGGACGCAATCAGCCCCAGCATTTT. The encoded protein is CASSFGQGRNQPQHF. The rearrangement links TRBV7-8 to TRBJ1-5; TRBD1 matches 8 bases. CDR1 SGHVS and CDR2 FQNEAQ come from the germline V gene. Germline trimming cut 6 bases from V and 2 bases from J; bases unmatched to any gene: 6. This CDR3 has 15 residues.

The chain combines TRBV5-1 with TRBJ2-7, with TRBD2 matching 8 bases. The germline gives CDR1 SGHRS, CDR2 YFSETQ. V was clipped by 0 bases and J by 4 bases; unmatched bases: 0. The CDR3 runs 13 residues. As DNA, the CDR3 is TGCGCCAGCAGCTTGGCTAGCGGGTACGAGCAGTACTTC. It is translated as CASSLASGYEQYF. Drawing the rest from reference TRBV5-1 and TRBJ2-7, the complete variable domain is KAGVTQTPRYLIKTRGQQVTLSCSPISGHRSVSWYQQTPGQGLQFLFEYFSETQRNKGNFPGRFSGRQFSNSRSEMNVSTLELGDSALYLCASSLASGYEQYFGPGTRLTVT.

This rearrangement joins TRBV2 to TRBJ2-7; perhaps TRBD2 as D (6 bases). Germline V CDR1 and CDR2: SNHLY, FYNNEI. The CDR3 length is 16 residues. V was pared by 4 bases and J by 2 bases, with 18 bases between. The CDR3 coding sequence is TGTGCCAGCAGTGCCTCCCGGGACTTTAAAACCTACGAGCAGTACTTC. Its protein is CASSASRDFKTYEQYF.

The gene calls are TRBV10-3 and TRBJ1-4, with D uncertain. This CDR3 has 19 amino acids. Germline values: CDR1 ENHRY, CDR2 SYGVKD. Trimming left V 0 bases short and J 0 bases short, with 17 bases between. CDR3 residues: CAISESTLQEYPTNEKLFF. CDR3 in DNA: TGTGCCATCAGTGAGTCGACTTTGCAGGAATATCCAACTAATGAAAAACTGTTTTTT.

The chain recombines TRBV7-9 with TRBJ1-4; D gene uncertain. The CDR3 sequence is 13 residues long. The V end was cut by 0 bases, the J end by 7 bases, with 6 bases between. CDR1 and CDR2 from the germline V gene are SEHNR and FQNEAQ (reference sequence). The CDR3 DNA sequence: TGTGCCAGCAGCTTAGCAGGAATTGAAAAACTGTTTTTT. Translation gives CASSLAGIEKLFF.

This clone has a single count. The V gene is TRBV27, the J gene TRBJ2-7, with 7 bases matching TRBD1. The CDR3 runs 15 residues. V was pared by 0 bases and J by 5 bases, with 7 bases of the junction left unmatched. Germline loops: CDR1 MNHEY, CDR2 SMNVEV (reference sequence). The CDR3 nucleotides read TGTGCCAGCAGTTTATCAGGGGGCCCCGCCGACGAGCAGTACTTC. This sequence encodes CASSLSGGPADEQYF.

On this clone itself: This CDR3 is also generated by other DNA sequences in the sample. The chain has TRBV5-1 and TRBJ2-7, with D possibly being TRBD1 (5 bases). V dropped 4 bases and J dropped 2 bases, with 13 bases sitting between them. CDR1 SGHRS and CDR2 YFSETQ come from the germline V gene. The CDR3 sequence is 14 residues long. This chain's CDR3 is CASSPGLGPYEQYF. CDR3 sequence (DNA): TGCGCCAGCAGCCCAGGATTGGGGCCCTACGAGCAGTACTTC.

The chain couples TRBV7-6 to TRBJ2-7, with TRBD1 as a possible D gene (6 bases). Germline assignment: CDR1 SGHVS and CDR2 FNYEAQ. The length of the CDR3 is 12 residues. V was cut by 5 bases and J by 6 bases, with 11 bases left in between. The CDR3, as DNA: TGTGCCAGCAGCCTGACAGGTTCCGAGCAGTACTTC. Amino acids: CASSLTGSEQYF.

This chain joins TRBV6-6 and TRBJ2-1, with 7 bases identical to TRBD2. Germline CDR1 and CDR2: MNHNY and SVGAGI (reference sequence). The V and J ends lost 2 bases and 8 bases, in that order; junction bases with no gene match: 12. There are 16 residues in the CDR3. CDR3 bases: TGTGCCAGCAGTTACGCGGCGGGAGTTACCACTCATGAGCAGTTCTTC. It is translated as CASSYAAGVTTHEQFF.

J is TRBJ1-1 and V is TRBV6-5, with D tentatively TRBD1 (6 bases). Looked up from germline, CDR1 is MNHEY and CDR2 is SVGAGI. Trimming removed 5 bases from V and 8 bases from J, with 21 bases in between. This CDR3 spans 15 amino acids. As DNA, the CDR3 is TGTGCCAGCAGTCACCTGGGTCAGGGGCCAGACGAAGCTTTCTTT. Encoded protein: CASSHLGQGPDEAFF.

The chain recombines TRBV6-6 with TRBJ2-4; TRBD1 might be the D (6 bases). The V end was cut by 6 bases, the J end by 7 bases, with 13 bases between. Germline CDR1 MNHNY, CDR2 SVGAGI (reference sequence). CDR3 length equals 13 residues. CDR3 coding DNA: TGTGCCAGCAGACAGGGATACGGGAACATTCAGTACTTC. It codes for CASRQGYGNIQYF.

The CDR3 sequence: CASSQEFQSGRAYEQYF. The CDR3 nucleotides are TGTGCCAGCAGCCAAGAATTCCAAAGCGGGAGGGCCTACGAGCAGTACTTC. The chain employs TRBV4-2 and TRBJ2-7, with TRBD2 identical over 10 bases. This CDR3 spans 17 amino acids. Germline trimming cut 0 bases from V and 2 bases from J; bases unmatched to any gene: 7. Germline lookup yields CDR1 LGHNA and CDR2 YNFKEQ.

V usage is TRBV2 and J usage is TRBJ2-7; D not certain. The germline CDR1 and CDR2 sequences are SNHLY and FYNNEI. CDR3 length equals 14 residues. Trimming removed 4 bases from V and 4 bases from J, with 14 bases in between. The CDR3 reads CASSGFTINYEQYF. The CDR3 nucleotides are TGTGCCAGCAGTGGTTTTACTATCAATTACGAGCAGTACTTC.

The CDR3 is CASSPSGGVNTEAFF. CDR3 sequence (DNA): TGTGCCAGCAGCCCTAGTGGGGGGGTGAACACTGAAGCTTTCTTT. This chain uses TRBV27 with TRBJ1-1; a weak D match, TRBD1 (5 bases). The V gene's germline CDR1 is MNHEY and CDR2 SMNVEV (reference sequence). The CDR3 contains 15 residues. Trimming stripped 6 bases from V and 0 bases from J, with 14 bases between.

The genes are TRBV6-1 and TRBJ2-1; 8 bases are a match to TRBD2. The germline V gene has CDR1 MNHNS and CDR2 SASEGT. With V trimmed by 3 bases and J by 0 bases, 4 bases remained unmatched. The CDR3 runs 16 residues. The CDR3 DNA is TGTGCCAGCAGTGAGACGGGAGGGTCCTCCTACAATGAGCAGTTCTTC. Its protein is CASSETGGSSYNEQFF.

The chain combines TRBV7-9 with TRBJ2-3, with no clear D. From germline, CDR1 is SEHNR and CDR2 FQNEAQ (reference sequence). CDR3 size: 14 residues. V lost 5 bases to trimming and J lost 0 bases, with 9 bases between them. The CDR3 spells CASSHYPSTDTQYF. DNA for the CDR3: TGTGCCAGCAGCCATTACCCCAGCACAGATACGCAGTATTTT.

CDR3 loop: CASSLGSRVTDTQYF. The DNA for the CDR3 is TGTGCCAGCAGCTTAGGATCCCGAGTCACAGATACGCAGTATTTT. The chain uses TRBV7-2 and TRBJ2-3; D is ambiguous. The germline V gene has CDR1 SGHTA and CDR2 FQGNSA. V was shortened by 1 base and J by 2 bases, with 10 bases between the two germline ends. The CDR3 is made up of 15 amino acids. The variable domain in full, completed from reference TRBV7-2 and TRBJ2-3, reads GAGVSQSPSNKVTEKGKDVELRCDPISGHTALYWYRQSLGQGLEFLIYFQGNSAPDKSGLPSDRFSAERTGGSVSTLTIQRTQQEDSAVYLCASSLGSRVTDTQYFGPGTRLTVL.

This chain joins TRBV28 and TRBJ2-2; TRBD2 matches 9 bases. Germline trimming cut 6 bases from V and 3 bases from J; bases unmatched to any gene: 5. Germline V lookup: CDR1 MDHEN, CDR2 SYDVKM. This CDR3 has 15 residues. The CDR3 is CASRLRTSDTGELFF. The CDR3 DNA is TGTGCCAGCAGACTTAGGACTAGCGACACCGGGGAGCTGTTTTTT.